These 6 T cell receptor beta chains originate from one sample sequenced in a study of cytomegalovirus exposure and HLA in healthy donors. Vbeta (60) and Jbeta (13) primers were used in the PCR. TCRdb's table, derived via immunoSEQ multiplex PCR, lists solely in-frame clones and lacks some. The sample shows around 150,000 clones, about 80% of them seen only once. Specimen: PBMCs. Receptors originate from a woman in her 40s in good health and CMV-seronegative.

The chain combines TRBV28 with TRBJ1-2, with 9 bases matching TRBD1. The germline V gene encodes CDR1 MDHEN and CDR2 SYDVKM. This CDR3 spans 16 amino acids. J was trimmed by 3 bases and V by 7 bases; bases with no gene match: 12. The CDR3 loop is CASMRNSRDRDYGYTF. DNA of the CDR3: TGTGCCAGCATGCGGAACTCCCGGGACAGGGACTATGGCTACACCTTC.

This chain links TRBV25-1 with TRBJ2-3; D unclear. The CDR3 covers 14 residues. V lost 3 bases to trimming and J lost 4 bases, with 11 bases between them. The germline V gene encodes CDR1 MGHDK and CDR2 SYGVNS. The CDR3 bases are TGTGCCAGCAGTGACCCGGCCCGGGCAGATACGCAGTATTTT. Its protein is CASSDPARADTQYF.

The chain is built from TRBV6-5 and TRBJ1-2; TRBD1 matches 9 bases. V lost 2 bases and J lost 4; bases outside the gene matches: 2. The CDR3 has 14 residues. Germline CDR1 reads MNHEY; CDR2 reads SVGAGI. The CDR3 coding sequence is TGTGCCAGCAGTTACGGGGGACAGGGCTATGGCTACACCTTC. Translated, it gives CASSYGGQGYGYTF.

V is TRBV5-5 and J is TRBJ2-7; 7 bases align to TRBD2. Germline lookup yields CDR1 SGHKS and CDR2 YYEKEE (reference sequence). V was pared by 1 base and J by 3 bases, with 4 bases of the junction left unmatched. There are 14 residues in the CDR3. In DNA form, the CDR3 reads TGTGCCAGCAGCTTGTCGAGGACTAGCTACGAGCAGTACTTC. Its protein is CASSLSRTSYEQYF.

The CDR3 region is CASSHGQGAYIQYF. CDR3 DNA sequence: TGTGCCAGCAGTCACGGACAGGGGGCATACATTCAGTACTTC. The chain recombines TRBV5-6 with TRBJ2-4, with 11 positions matching TRBD1. Germline loops: CDR1 SGHDT, CDR2 YYEEEE. The CDR3 is 14 residues long. The trim removed 5 bases at V and 8 bases at J, leaving 6 bases unmatched. The variable domain in full, completed from reference TRBV5-6 and TRBJ2-4, reads DAGVTQSPTHLIKTRGQQVTLRCSPKSGHDTVSWYQQALGQGPQFIFQYYEEEERQRGNFPDRFSGHQFPNYSSELNVNALLLGDSALYLCASSHGQGAYIQYFGAGTRLSVL.

This chain uses TRBV10-2 with TRBJ2-7; 7 nucleotides align to TRBD1. Trimming cost V 2 bases and J 5 bases; bases outside gene matches: 3. The length of the CDR3 is 13 residues. Germline assignment: CDR1 WSHSY and CDR2 SAAADI. This CDR3 is CASSEDRDNEQYF. Written as DNA, the CDR3 is TGCGCCAGCAGTGAGGACAGGGATAACGAGCAGTACTTC.